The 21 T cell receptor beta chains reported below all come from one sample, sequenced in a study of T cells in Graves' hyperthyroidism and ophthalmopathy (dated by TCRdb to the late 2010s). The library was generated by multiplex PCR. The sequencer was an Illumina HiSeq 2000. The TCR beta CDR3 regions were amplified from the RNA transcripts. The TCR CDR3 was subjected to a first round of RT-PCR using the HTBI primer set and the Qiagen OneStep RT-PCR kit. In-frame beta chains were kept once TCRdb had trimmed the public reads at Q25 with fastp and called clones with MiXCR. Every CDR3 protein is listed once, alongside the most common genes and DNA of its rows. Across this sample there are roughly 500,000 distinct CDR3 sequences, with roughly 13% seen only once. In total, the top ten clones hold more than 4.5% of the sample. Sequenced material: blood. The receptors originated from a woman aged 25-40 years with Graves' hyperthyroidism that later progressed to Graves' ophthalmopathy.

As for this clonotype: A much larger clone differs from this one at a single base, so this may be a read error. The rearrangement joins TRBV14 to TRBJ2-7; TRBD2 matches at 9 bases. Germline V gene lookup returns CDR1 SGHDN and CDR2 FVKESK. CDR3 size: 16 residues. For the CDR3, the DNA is TGTGCCAGCAGCCAAGGGCTGGGACTAGCTTTCTACGAGCAGTGCTTC. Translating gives CASSQGLGLAFYEQCF.

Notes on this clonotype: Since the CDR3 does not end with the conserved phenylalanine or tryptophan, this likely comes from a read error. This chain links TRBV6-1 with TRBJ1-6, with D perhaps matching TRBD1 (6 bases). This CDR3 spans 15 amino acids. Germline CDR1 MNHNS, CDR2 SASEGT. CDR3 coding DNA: TGCGCCAGCAACCCCCCGGGGGCGAGCAATTCACCCCTCCACCTT. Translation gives CASNPPGASNSPLHL.

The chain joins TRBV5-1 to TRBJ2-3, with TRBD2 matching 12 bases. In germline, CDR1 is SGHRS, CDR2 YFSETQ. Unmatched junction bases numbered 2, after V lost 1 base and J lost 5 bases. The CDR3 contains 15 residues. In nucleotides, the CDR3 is TGCGCCAGCAGCTTGTTGGGACTAGCGGGAGATACGCAGTATTTT. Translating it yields CASSLLGLAGDTQYF.

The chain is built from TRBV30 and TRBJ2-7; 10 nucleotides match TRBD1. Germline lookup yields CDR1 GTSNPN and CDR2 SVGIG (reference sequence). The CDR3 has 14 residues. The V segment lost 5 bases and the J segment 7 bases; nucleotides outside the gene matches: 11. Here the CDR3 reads CAWSTGTGDQEQYF. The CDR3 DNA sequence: TGTGCCTGGTCGACCGGGACAGGGGACCAAGAGCAGTACTTC. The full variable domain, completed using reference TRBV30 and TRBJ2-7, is SQTIHQWPATLVQPVGSPLSLECTVEGTSNPNLYWYRQAAGRGLQLLFYSVGIGQISSEVPQNLSASRPQDRQFILSSKKLLLSDSGFYLCAWSTGTGDQEQYFGPGTRLTVT.

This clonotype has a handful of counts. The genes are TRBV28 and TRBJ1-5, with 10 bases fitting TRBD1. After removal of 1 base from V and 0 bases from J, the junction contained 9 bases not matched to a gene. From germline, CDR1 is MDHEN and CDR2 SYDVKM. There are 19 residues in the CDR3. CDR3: CASSLLTGGGIYSNQPQHF. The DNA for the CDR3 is TGTGCCAGCAGTTTATTGACAGGGGGCGGAATTTATAGCAATCAGCCCCAGCATTTT.

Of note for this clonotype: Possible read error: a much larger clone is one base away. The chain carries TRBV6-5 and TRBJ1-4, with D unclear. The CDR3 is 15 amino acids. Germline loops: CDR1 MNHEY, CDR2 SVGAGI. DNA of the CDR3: TGTGCCAGCAGTTACTCGGGCACAACTAATGAAAAACTGGTTTTT. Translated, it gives CASSYSGTTNEKLVF.

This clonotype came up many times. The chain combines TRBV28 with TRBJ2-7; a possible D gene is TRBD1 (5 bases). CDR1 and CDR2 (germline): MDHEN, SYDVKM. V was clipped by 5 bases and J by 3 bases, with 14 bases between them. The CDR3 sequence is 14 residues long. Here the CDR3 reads CASSTSQVYYEQYF. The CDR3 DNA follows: TGTGCCAGCAGTACATCACAGGTCTACTACGAGCAGTACTTC.

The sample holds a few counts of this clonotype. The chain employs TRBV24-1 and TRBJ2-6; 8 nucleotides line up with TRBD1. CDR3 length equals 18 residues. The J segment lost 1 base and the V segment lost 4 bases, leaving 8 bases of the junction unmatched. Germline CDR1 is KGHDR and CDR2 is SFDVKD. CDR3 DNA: TGTGCCACCAGTGACCCGAGACAGGGGCGTTCTGGGGCCAACGTCCTGACTTTC. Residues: CATSDPRQGRSGANVLTF.

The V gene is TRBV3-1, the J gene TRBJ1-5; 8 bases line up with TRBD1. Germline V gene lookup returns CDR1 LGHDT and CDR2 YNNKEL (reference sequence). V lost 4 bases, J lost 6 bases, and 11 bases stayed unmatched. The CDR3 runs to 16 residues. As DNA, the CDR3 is TGTGCCAGCAGCCCCCCCGGCCAGGGGGCAGGTCAGCCCCAGCATTTT. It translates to CASSPPGQGAGQPQHF.

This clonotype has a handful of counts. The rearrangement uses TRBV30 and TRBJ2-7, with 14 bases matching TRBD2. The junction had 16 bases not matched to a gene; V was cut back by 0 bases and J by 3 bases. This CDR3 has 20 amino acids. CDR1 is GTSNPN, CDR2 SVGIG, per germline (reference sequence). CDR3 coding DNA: TGTGCCTGGAGTGTATGGGGGAAACCGGGACTAGCGGGAGAACGCTACGAGCAGTACTTC. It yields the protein CAWSVWGKPGLAGERYEQYF.

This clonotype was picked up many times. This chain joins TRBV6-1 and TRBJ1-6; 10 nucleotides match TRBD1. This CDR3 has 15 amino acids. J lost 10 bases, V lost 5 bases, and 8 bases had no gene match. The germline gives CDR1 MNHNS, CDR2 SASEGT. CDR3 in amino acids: CASSTGTGVWSPLHF. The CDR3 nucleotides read TGTGCCAGCAGTACCGGGACAGGGGTATGGTCACCCCTCCACTTT.

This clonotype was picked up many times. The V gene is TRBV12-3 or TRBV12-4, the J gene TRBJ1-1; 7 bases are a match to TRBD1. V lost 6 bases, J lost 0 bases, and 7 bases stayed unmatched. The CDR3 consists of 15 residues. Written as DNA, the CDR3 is TGTGCCAGCAGACAGGGGACATTAGTGAACACTGAAGCTTTCTTT. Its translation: CASRQGTLVNTEAFF.

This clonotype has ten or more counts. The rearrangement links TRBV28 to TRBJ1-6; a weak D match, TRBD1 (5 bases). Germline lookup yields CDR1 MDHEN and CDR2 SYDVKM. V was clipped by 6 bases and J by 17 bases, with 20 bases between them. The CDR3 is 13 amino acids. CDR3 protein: CASSRGGTGIFHF. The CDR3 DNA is TGTGCCAGCAGCAGAGGAGGGACCGGCATTTTCCACTTT.

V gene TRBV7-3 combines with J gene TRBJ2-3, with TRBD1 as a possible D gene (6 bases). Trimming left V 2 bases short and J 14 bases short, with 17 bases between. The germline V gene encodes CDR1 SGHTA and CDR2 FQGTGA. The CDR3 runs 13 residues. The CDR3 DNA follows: TGTGCCAGCAGCTTAGAGCGTTTCGGGACATTGTATTTT. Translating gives CASSLERFGTLYF.

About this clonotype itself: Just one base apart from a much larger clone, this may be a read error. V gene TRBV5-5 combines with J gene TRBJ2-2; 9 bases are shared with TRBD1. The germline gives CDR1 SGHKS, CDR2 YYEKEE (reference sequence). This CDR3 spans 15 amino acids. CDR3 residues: CVGGQGGASTGELFF. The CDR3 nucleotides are TGTGTGGGGGGACAGGGTGGCGCGTCCACCGGGGAGCTGTTTTTT.

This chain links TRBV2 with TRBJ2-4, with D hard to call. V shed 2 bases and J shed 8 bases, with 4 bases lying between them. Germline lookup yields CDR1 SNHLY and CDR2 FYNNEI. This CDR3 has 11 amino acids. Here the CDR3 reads CASSERDIQYF. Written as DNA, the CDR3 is TGTGCCAGCAGTGAAAGGGACATTCAGTACTTC.

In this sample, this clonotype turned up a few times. CDR3 coding DNA: TGTGCCAGCAGTTTTCTGGGGGCGGATCAGCCCCAGCATTTT. Protein sequence: CASSFLGADQPQHF. This sequence joins TRBV27 and TRBJ1-5, with D perhaps TRBD1 (6 bases). CDR3 length: 14 amino acids. The V and J ends lost 3 bases and 5 bases respectively, with 11 bases between them. Germline V gives CDR1 MNHEY, CDR2 SMNVEV (reference sequence).

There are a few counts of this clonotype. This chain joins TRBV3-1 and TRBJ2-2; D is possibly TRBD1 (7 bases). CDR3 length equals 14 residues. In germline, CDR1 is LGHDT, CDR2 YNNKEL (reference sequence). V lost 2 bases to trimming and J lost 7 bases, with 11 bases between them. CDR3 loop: CASSQRQGGGELFF. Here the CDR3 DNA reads TGTGCCAGCAGCCAACGACAGGGAGGCGGGGAGCTGTTTTTT.

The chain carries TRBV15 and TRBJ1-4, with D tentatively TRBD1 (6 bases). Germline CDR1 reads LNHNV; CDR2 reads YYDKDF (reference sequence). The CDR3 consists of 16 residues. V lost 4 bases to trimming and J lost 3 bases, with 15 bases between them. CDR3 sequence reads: CATSNGGPPANEKLFF. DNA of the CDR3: TGTGCCACCAGCAATGGGGGGCCCCCCGCTAATGAAAAACTGTTTTTT.

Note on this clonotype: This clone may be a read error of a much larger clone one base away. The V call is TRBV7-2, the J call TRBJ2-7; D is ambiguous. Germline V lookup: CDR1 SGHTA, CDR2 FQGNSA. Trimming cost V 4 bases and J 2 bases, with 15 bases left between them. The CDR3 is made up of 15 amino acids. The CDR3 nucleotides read TGTGCCAGCAGCTCCGGGTCCTCAGAGACCTACGAGCAGTACTTC. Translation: CASSSGSSETYEQYF.

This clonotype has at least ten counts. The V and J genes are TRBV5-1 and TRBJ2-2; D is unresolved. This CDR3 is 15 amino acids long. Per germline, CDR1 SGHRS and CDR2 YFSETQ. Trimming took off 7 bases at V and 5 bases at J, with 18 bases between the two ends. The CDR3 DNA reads TGCGCCAGCGCCTTGGCTCTCCTGGGGACCGGGGAGCTGTTTTTT. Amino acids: CASALALLGTGELFF. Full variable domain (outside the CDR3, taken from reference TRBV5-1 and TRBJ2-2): KAGVTQTPRYLIKTRGQQVTLSCSPISGHRSVSWYQQTPGQGLQFLFEYFSETQRNKGNFPGRFSGRQFSNSRSEMNVSTLELGDSALYLCASALALLGTGELFFGEGSRLTVL.